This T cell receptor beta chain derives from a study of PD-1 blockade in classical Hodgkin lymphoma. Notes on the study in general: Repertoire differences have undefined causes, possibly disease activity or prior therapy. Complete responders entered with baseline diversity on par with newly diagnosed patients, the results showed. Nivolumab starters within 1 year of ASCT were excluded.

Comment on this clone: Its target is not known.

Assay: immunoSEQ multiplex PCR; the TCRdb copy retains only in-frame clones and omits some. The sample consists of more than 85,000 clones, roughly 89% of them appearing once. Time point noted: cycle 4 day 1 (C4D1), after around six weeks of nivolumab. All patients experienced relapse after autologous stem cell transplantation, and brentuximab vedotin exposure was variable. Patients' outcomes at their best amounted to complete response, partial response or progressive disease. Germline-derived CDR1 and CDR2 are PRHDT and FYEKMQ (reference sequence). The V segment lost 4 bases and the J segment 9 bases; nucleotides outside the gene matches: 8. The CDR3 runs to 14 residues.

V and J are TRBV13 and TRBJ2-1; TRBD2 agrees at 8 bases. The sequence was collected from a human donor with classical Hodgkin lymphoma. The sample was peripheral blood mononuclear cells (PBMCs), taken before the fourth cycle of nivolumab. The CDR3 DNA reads TGTGCCAGCAGCTCTGGCAGCGGGAGTATTGAGCAGTTCTTC. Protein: CASSSGSGSIEQFF.